This T cell receptor beta chain was profiled in a study of Graves' ophthalmopathy and Graves' hyperthyroidism. Clinicians diagnosed using symptoms, serum thyroxine, TRAb, thyroid ultrasound and orbital computed tomography. The germline CDR1 and CDR2 sequences are SEHNR and FQNEAQ (reference sequence). Between the trimmed V and J ends, which lost 4 bases and 3 bases, there was a span of 9 bases. This CDR3 is built from 13 residues. Investigators amplified TCR beta CDR3 regions from RNA transcripts. In the first round, RT-PCR was carried out with HTBI primers, and a multiplex PCR formed the second round. TCRdb passed the multiplex PCR reads through MiXCR, listing each CDR3 protein once. In the table there are 600,000 to 950,000 distinct CDR3 sequences, roughly two fifths of which are singletons.

The rearrangement uses TRBV7-9 and TRBJ1-1; D uncertain. The sample consisted of peripheral blood. The receptor was isolated from an adult man with Graves' ophthalmopathy. The CDR3 region is CASSYSVDTEAFF. The CDR3 DNA is TGTGCCAGCAGCTATAGCGTGGACACTGAAGCTTTCTTT.